This T cell receptor (beta chain) comes out of a study of vaccination and CD4 T cells after COVID-19. Overall study context: Timing of post-vaccine sample collection was a median about 70 days after dose two, with a range of 14 to 241.

MiXCR was run by TCRdb on the PCR reads, yielding one entry per CDR3 protein. The sample lists roughly 30,000 distinct CDR3 sequences, around 50% occurring once. Time point noted: late sampling 161 to 241 days after vaccination in three convalescent patients. CDR3 length equals 15 residues. V lost 1 base, J lost 12 bases, and 10 bases stayed unmatched. In germline, CDR1 is SNHLY, CDR2 FYNNEI. The specimen comprised CD4+ T cells from blood, sampled about 7 months after SARS-CoV-2 vaccination. V gene TRBV2 combines with J gene TRBJ2-1, with 9 positions matching TRBD2. The receptor was isolated from a human donor who had recovered from COVID-19. The CDR3 spells CASSEEASGAIGQFF. The CDR3 bases are TGTGCCAGCAGTGAAGAGGCTAGCGGGGCTATCGGGCAGTTCTTC.